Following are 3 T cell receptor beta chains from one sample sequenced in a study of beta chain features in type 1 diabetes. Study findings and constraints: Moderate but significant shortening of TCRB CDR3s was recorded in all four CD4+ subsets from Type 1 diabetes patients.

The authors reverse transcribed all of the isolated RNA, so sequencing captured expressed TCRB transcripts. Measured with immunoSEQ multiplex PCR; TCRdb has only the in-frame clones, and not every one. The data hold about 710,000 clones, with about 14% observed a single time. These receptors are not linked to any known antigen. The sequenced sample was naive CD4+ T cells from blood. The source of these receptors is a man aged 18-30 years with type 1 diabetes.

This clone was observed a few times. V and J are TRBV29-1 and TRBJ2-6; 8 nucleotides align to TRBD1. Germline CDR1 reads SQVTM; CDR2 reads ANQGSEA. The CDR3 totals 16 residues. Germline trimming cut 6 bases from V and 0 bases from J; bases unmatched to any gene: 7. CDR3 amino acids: CSVEDRADSGANVLTF. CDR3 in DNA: TGCAGCGTAGAGGACAGGGCCGACTCTGGGGCCAACGTCCTGACTTTC.

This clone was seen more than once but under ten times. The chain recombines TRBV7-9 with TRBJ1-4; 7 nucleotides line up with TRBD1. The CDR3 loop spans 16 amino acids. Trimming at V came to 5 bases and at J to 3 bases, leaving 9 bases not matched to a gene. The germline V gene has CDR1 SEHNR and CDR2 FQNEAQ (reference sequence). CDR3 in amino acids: CASSPNPGQANEKLFF. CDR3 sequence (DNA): TGTGCCAGCAGCCCGAATCCTGGACAGGCTAATGAAAAACTGTTTTTT.

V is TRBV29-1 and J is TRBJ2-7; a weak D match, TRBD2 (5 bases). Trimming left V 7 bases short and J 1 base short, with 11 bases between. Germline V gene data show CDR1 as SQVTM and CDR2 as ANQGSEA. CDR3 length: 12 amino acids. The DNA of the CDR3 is TGCAGCGCTAACCGAGGGTCCTACGAGCAGTACTTC. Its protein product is CSANRGSYEQYF.